This is a list of T cell receptor beta chains from one sample in a study of radiation and T cells in renal cell carcinoma. Only in-frame clones appear in the TCRdb table, and some are missing; sequencing was by immunoSEQ multiplex PCR. Found here are around 100,000 clones, around 83% of them singletons; the top ten hold approximately 7.8%. Sample: blood, taken from a patient whose treatment included radiotherapy and nephrectomy. These receptors all come from a man aged 55 to 70 with renal cell carcinoma. Each CDR3 is given with its conserved first and last residue. Each record gives: J gene, clone size, V gene, D gene, CDR3 length, CDR3 protein, CDR3 DNA. The D gene is left open where the match is weak. Where a row states a size, it is once, few, many or the class of an expanded clone; other rows omit it.

TRBJ2-3	-	TRBV25-1	-	14	CASRRHATTDTQYF	TGTGCCAGCAGACGACATGCCACCACAGATACGCAGTATTTT
TRBJ1-1	-	TRBV6-6	-	14	CASSYPQMNTEAFF	TGTGCCAGCAGTTATCCTCAGATGAACACTGAAGCTTTCTTT
TRBJ1-2	-	TRBV30	TRBD1	17	CAWGAWTGAQSNYGYTF	TGTGCCTGGGGAGCTTGGACAGGGGCTCAATCTAACTATGGCTACACCTTC
TRBJ1-5	-	TRBV5-1	TRBD1	16	CASSPDLGQGYQPQHF	TGCGCCAGCAGCCCCGACCTGGGACAGGGCTATCAGCCCCAGCATTTT
TRBJ2-3	few	TRBV7-2	TRBD2	17	CASSLVDGRPYTDTQYF	TGTGCCAGCAGCTTAGTAGACGGGAGGCCTTACACAGATACGCAGTATTTT
TRBJ2-3	-	TRBV29-1	-	12	CSDSTSTDTQYF	TGCAGCGACAGTACTAGCACAGATACGCAGTATTTT
TRBJ1-1	-	TRBV11-2	TRBD1	17	CASSTYRGLKTNTEAFF	TGTGCCAGCAGCACATACAGGGGGCTGAAGACGAACACTGAAGCTTTCTTT
TRBJ1-2	-	TRBV10-3	-	13	CAAQGSEDYGYTF	TGTGCCGCCCAGGGGAGTGAGGACTATGGCTACACCTTC
TRBJ2-3	-	TRBV4-1	-	14	CASSQDRLADTQYF	TGCGCCAGCAGCCAAGATCGTTTGGCAGATACGCAGTATTTT
TRBJ2-7	few	TRBV27	TRBD2	14	CASSFAGGPYEQYF	TGTGCCAGCAGTTTTGCGGGAGGGCCATACGAGCAGTACTTC
TRBJ2-3	once	TRBV19	TRBD1	15	CASSKGQGLTDTQYF	TGTGCCAGTAGTAAGGGACAGGGTCTCACAGATACGCAGTATTTT
TRBJ2-7	-	TRBV27	-	15	CASSLSSSASYEQYF	TGTGCCAGCAGTTTATCGTCTAGCGCATCCTACGAGCAGTACTTC
TRBJ2-7	-	TRBV5-4	TRBD1	15	CASSLTGAVLYEQYF	TGTGCCAGCAGCTTGACAGGGGCAGTACTCTACGAGCAGTACTTC
TRBJ2-7	-	TRBV6-5	-	13	CASTREAPYEQYF	TGTGCCAGCACCCGGGAAGCGCCCTACGAGCAGTACTTC
TRBJ2-1	hyperexpanded	TRBV7-6	TRBD2	16	CASSLGLAGTHNEQFF	TGTGCCAGCAGCTTAGGACTAGCGGGAACCCACAATGAGCAGTTCTTC
TRBJ1-1	-	TRBV14	-	11	CASSQGTGAFF	TGTGCCAGCAGCCAAGGAACGGGGGCTTTCTTT
TRBJ2-7	-	TRBV27	TRBD1	13	CASGWDRAYEQYF	TGTGCCAGTGGTTGGGACAGGGCCTACGAGCAGTACTTC
TRBJ2-7	-	TRBV19	-	13	CASSGLLSYEQYF	TGTGCCAGTAGTGGGCTACTTTCCTACGAGCAGTACTTC
TRBJ2-5	-	TRBV15	-	14	CATSGPREIETQYF	TGTGCCACCAGCGGACCCCGGGAGATCGAGACCCAGTACTTC
TRBJ2-1	-	TRBV19	TRBD2	16	CASTSRWEGLDNEQFF	TGTGCCAGTACCTCGCGGTGGGAGGGCCTCGACAATGAGCAGTTCTTC
TRBJ1-3	-	TRBV18	-	17	CASSPQGFGVSGNTIYF	TGTGCCAGCTCACCACAGGGGTTCGGGGTCTCTGGAAACACCATATATTTT
TRBJ1-3	-	TRBV2	TRBD1	17	CASRSAPGQGAGNTIYF	TGTGCCAGCAGATCCGCCCCGGGACAGGGGGCTGGAAACACCATATATTTT
TRBJ2-5	once	TRBV9	TRBD1	14	CASSARTGGETQYF	TGTGCCAGCAGCGCCCGGACAGGGGGAGAGACCCAGTACTTC
TRBJ2-7	-	TRBV27	TRBD1	15	CASSLGGQGPYEQYF	TGTGCCAGCAGTTTAGGGGGACAGGGTCCCTACGAGCAGTACTTC
TRBJ2-2	-	TRBV28	-	12	CASRQNTGELFF	TGTGCCAGCAGACAGAACACCGGGGAGCTGTTTTTT